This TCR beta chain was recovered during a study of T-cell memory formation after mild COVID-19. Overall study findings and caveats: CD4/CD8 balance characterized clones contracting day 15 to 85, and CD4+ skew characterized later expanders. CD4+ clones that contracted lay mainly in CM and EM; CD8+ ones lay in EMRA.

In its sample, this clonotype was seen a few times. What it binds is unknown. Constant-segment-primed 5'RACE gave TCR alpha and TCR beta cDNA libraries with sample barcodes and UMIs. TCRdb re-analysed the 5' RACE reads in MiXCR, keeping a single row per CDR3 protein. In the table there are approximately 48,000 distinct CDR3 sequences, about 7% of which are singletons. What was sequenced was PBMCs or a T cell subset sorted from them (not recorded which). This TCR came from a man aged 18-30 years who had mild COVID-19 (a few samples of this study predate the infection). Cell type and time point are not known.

CDR3 DNA: TGCGCCAGCAGCCCGGGTTTTGGGGGCTATGGCTACACCTTC. Its protein product is CASSPGFGGYGYTF. The V call is TRBV4-3, the J call TRBJ1-2, with D perhaps matching TRBD1 (5 bases). This CDR3 is 14 amino acids long. Germline loops: CDR1 LGHNA, CDR2 YSLEER. Trimming pared 4 bases from V and 4 bases from J, leaving 13 bases between.